Listed below are T cell receptor beta chains from one sample, sequenced in a study of T-cell memory formation after mild COVID-19. TCRdb processed the 5' RACE reads anew with MiXCR; each CDR3 protein has one entry. This sample has 250,000 to 300,000 distinct CDR3 sequences, with under 8.5% found just once. Sequencing used PBMCs or a T cell subset sorted from them (not recorded which). These receptors all stem from a man between 18 and 35 years old who had mild COVID-19 (a few samples of this study predate the infection). Cell type and time point are not known. Both conserved end residues are part of each CDR3. A D gene is named only where the DNA matches it firmly. A clone size is listed for some rows: how often the clone was seen (once, few, many), or a class if it is expanded.

size: .; D: .; J: TRBJ2-1; V: TRBV2; CDR3: CASSERGYNEQFF; DNA: TGTGCCAGCAGTGAAAGGGGGTACAATGAGCAGTTCTTC
size: few; D: .; J: TRBJ2-1; V: TRBV4-3; CDR3: CASSPDGLGLYNEQFF; DNA: TGCGCCAGCAGCCCGGATGGTCTAGGGCTGTACAATGAGCAGTTCTTC
size: .; D: TRBD2; J: TRBJ2-7; V: TRBV5-1; CDR3: CASRSAGGNLYEQYF; DNA: TGCGCCAGCAGATCGGCGGGGGGAAACCTCTACGAGCAGTACTTC
size: .; D: TRBD1; J: TRBJ1-4; V: TRBV7-9; CDR3: CASSPRDRGIEKLFF; DNA: TGTGCCAGCAGCCCTCGGGACAGGGGAATCGAAAAACTGTTTTTT
size: .; D: TRBD1; J: TRBJ2-7; V: TRBV7-9; CDR3: CASSWTGDQQYF; DNA: TGTGCCAGCAGCTGGACAGGGGACCAACAGTACTTC
size: few; D: .; J: TRBJ1-2; V: TRBV19; CDR3: CASSIYAGSNYGYTF; DNA: TGTGCCAGTAGTATTTATGCAGGGTCCAACTATGGCTACACCTTC
size: few; D: .; J: TRBJ1-3; V: TRBV12-3/TRBV12-4; CDR3: CASRRHTIYF; DNA: TGTGCCAGCCGGCGGCACACCATATATTTT
size: many; D: TRBD1; J: TRBJ1-2; V: TRBV2; CDR3: CASSPQGTGSGYTF; DNA: TGTGCCAGCAGTCCTCAGGGGACAGGGTCAGGCTACACCTTC
size: .; D: .; J: TRBJ2-2; V: TRBV11-3; CDR3: CASSFDRERELFF; DNA: TGTGCCAGCAGCTTCGACCGTGAGCGGGAGCTGTTTTTT
size: .; D: .; J: TRBJ2-5; V: TRBV6-6; CDR3: CASRGGGTETQYF; DNA: TGTGCCAGCAGAGGGGGCGGGACGGAGACCCAGTACTTC
size: .; D: .; J: TRBJ2-3; V: TRBV7-2; CDR3: CASSRPGQLHRTQYF; DNA: TGTGCCAGCAGCCGACCCGGGCAGCTCCATCGGACGCAGTATTTT
size: .; D: TRBD2; J: TRBJ2-5; V: TRBV5-6; CDR3: CASSTQLAGVQGQETQYF; DNA: TGTGCCAGCAGCACCCAACTAGCGGGGGTGCAAGGCCAAGAGACCCAGTACTTC
size: few; D: .; J: TRBJ2-1; V: TRBV10-2; CDR3: CASTKDDPAYNEQFF; DNA: TGCGCCAGCACTAAGGACGACCCTGCCTACAATGAGCAGTTCTTC
size: .; D: .; J: TRBJ2-6; V: TRBV20-1; CDR3: CSAGTPGANVLTF; DNA: TGCAGTGCGGGGACACCTGGGGCCAACGTCCTGACTTTC
size: few; D: TRBD1; J: TRBJ1-5; V: TRBV6-2/TRBV6-3; CDR3: CASSYSIGGPNQPQHF; DNA: TGTGCCAGCAGTTACTCGATAGGGGGCCCGAATCAGCCCCAGCATTTT
size: .; D: TRBD1; J: TRBJ1-1; V: TRBV28; CDR3: CASRLPDRVNTEAFF; DNA: TGTGCCAGCAGGCTCCCCGACAGGGTTAACACTGAAGCTTTCTTT
size: .; D: .; J: TRBJ1-1; V: TRBV7-9; CDR3: CASSLLVGGEAFF; DNA: TGTGCCAGCAGCTTATTGGTAGGGGGAGAAGCTTTCTTT
size: few; D: .; J: TRBJ1-1; V: TRBV6-1; CDR3: CASRDHGGGGGTEAFF; DNA: TGTGCCAGCAGGGACCACGGTGGGGGGGGAGGCACTGAAGCTTTCTTT
size: few; D: .; J: TRBJ1-5; V: TRBV12-3/TRBV12-4; CDR3: CASSLYSANQPQHF; DNA: TGTGCCAGCAGTCTGTACAGCGCTAATCAGCCCCAGCATTTT
size: few; D: .; J: TRBJ1-1; V: TRBV12-5; CDR3: CASGLGWGAPKTEAFF; DNA: TGTGCTAGTGGTTTGGGGTGGGGGGCTCCAAAGACTGAAGCTTTCTTT
size: few; D: .; J: TRBJ1-1; V: TRBV6-5; CDR3: CASFMVGARKAFF; DNA: TGTGCCAGCTTTATGGTCGGGGCGAGAAAAGCTTTCTTT
size: many; D: .; J: TRBJ1-5; V: TRBV4-1; CDR3: CASSQDRSGGQPQHF; DNA: TGCGCCAGCAGCCAAGATAGGTCGGGCGGTCAGCCCCAGCATTTT
size: few; D: .; J: TRBJ2-3; V: TRBV6-4; CDR3: CASSDSSDSTDTQYF; DNA: TGTGCCAGCAGTGACTCCTCAGACAGCACAGATACGCAGTATTTT
size: many; D: .; J: TRBJ2-5; V: TRBV5-1; CDR3: CASSWRYYQETQYF; DNA: TGCGCCAGCAGCTGGAGGTACTACCAAGAGACCCAGTACTTC
size: many; D: .; J: TRBJ2-1; V: TRBV7-8; CDR3: CASSFMSIGNEQFF; DNA: TGTGCCAGCAGCTTCATGAGTATTGGGAATGAGCAGTTCTTC
size: .; D: .; J: TRBJ1-1; V: TRBV7-9; CDR3: CASTIGGLTEAFF; DNA: TGTGCCAGTACTATAGGGGGGTTGACTGAAGCTTTCTTT
size: .; D: TRBD2; J: TRBJ2-1; V: TRBV12-3/TRBV12-4; CDR3: CASQLAGGRDEQFF; DNA: TGTGCCAGTCAGCTAGCGGGGGGGCGGGATGAGCAGTTCTTC
size: few; D: .; J: TRBJ1-5; V: TRBV27; CDR3: CASSLRVRNQPQHF; DNA: TGTGCCAGCAGTTTGCGAGTCCGCAATCAGCCCCAGCATTTT